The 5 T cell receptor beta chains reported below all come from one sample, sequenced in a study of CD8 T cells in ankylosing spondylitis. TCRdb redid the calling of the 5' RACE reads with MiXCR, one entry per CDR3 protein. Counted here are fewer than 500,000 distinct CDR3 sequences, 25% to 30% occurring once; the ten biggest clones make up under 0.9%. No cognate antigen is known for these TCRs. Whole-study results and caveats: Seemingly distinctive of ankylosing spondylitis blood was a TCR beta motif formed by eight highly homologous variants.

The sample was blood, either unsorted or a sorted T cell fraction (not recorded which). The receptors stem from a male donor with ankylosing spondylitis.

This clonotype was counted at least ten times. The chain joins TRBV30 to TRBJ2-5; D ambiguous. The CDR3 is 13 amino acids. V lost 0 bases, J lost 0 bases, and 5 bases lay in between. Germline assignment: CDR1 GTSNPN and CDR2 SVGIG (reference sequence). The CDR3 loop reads CAWSVLNQETQYF. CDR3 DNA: TGTGCCTGGAGTGTCCTAAACCAAGAGACCCAGTACTTC. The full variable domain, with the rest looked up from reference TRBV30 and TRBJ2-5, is SQTIHQWPATLVQPVGSPLSLECTVEGTSNPNLYWYRQAAGRGLQLLFYSVGIGQISSEVPQNLSASRPQDRQFILSSKKLLLSDSGFYLCAWSVLNQETQYFGPGTRLLVL.

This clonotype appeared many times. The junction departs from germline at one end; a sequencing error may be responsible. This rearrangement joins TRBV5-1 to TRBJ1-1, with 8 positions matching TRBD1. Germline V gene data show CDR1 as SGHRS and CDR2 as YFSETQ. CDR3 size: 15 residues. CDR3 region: CASSLDGQGGTEAFF. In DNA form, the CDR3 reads TGTGCCAGCAGCTTAGACGGACAGGGCGGGACTGAAGCTTTCTTT.

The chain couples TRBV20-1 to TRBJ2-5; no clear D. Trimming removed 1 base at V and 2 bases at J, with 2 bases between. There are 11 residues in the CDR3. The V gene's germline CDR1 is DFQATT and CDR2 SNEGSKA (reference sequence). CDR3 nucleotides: TGCAGTGCTAGAGGGCAAGAGACCCAGTACTTC. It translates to CSARGQETQYF.

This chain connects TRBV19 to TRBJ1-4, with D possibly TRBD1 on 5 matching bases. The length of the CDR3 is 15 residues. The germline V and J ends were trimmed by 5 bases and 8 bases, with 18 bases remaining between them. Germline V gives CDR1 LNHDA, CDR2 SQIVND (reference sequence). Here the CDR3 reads CASSPSRGDGEKLFF. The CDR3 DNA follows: TGTGCCAGTAGTCCCTCAAGAGGGGACGGGGAAAAACTGTTTTTT.

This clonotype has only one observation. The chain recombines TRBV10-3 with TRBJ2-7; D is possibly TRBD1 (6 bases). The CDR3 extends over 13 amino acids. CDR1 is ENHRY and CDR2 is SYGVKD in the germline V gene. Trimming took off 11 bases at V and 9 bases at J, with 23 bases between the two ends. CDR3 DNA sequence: TGTGCCCATACGGCGGGTACAGGGTCCGCGCAGTACTTC. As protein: CAHTAGTGSAQYF.